These T cell receptor beta chains were read from a single sample in a study of PD-1 blockade in classical Hodgkin lymphoma. The data were produced by immunoSEQ multiplex PCR, yet TCRdb's version contains in-frame clones alone and is incomplete. The table has approximately 99,000 clones, roughly nine tenths seen once. Sequenced material: peripheral blood mononuclear cells (PBMCs), taken before the second cycle of nivolumab. The receptors were sampled from a human donor with classical Hodgkin lymphoma. The CDR3 runs from the conserved cysteine through the conserved F or W. Fields, in order: clone size, D gene, J gene, V gene, CDR3 length, CDR3 DNA, CDR3 protein. A D gene is named only where the DNA matches it firmly. Clone size is stated in some rows and not others, as once, few, many or a class when expanded.

clone size: .
D gene: .
J gene: TRBJ1-2
V gene: TRBV6-5
CDR3 length: 13
CDR3 DNA: TGTGCCAGCAGTTACTCCAGGGATCGCGGCTACACCTTC
CDR3 protein: CASSYSRDRGYTF

clone size: .
D gene: .
J gene: TRBJ2-7
V gene: TRBV28
CDR3 length: 12
CDR3 DNA: TGTGCCACCCGGGGATCGTACTACGAGCAGTACTTC
CDR3 protein: CATRGSYYEQYF

clone size: .
D gene: .
J gene: TRBJ1-3
V gene: TRBV18
CDR3 length: 16
CDR3 DNA: TGTGCCAGCTCACGCGCAGAGGTACTCTCTGGAAACACCATATATTTT
CDR3 protein: CASSRAEVLSGNTIYF

clone size: .
D gene: .
J gene: TRBJ1-1
V gene: TRBV7-9
CDR3 length: 15
CDR3 DNA: TGTGCCAGCAGCCCGAATCTGAGGCTGAACACTGAAGCTTTCTTT
CDR3 protein: CASSPNLRLNTEAFF

clone size: .
D gene: TRBD2
J gene: TRBJ2-1
V gene: TRBV30
CDR3 length: 14
CDR3 DNA: TGTGCCTGGACTAGCGGGAGCAGCTACAATGAGCAGTTCTTC
CDR3 protein: CAWTSGSSYNEQFF

clone size: once
D gene: TRBD1
J gene: TRBJ1-5
V gene: TRBV6-1
CDR3 length: 15
CDR3 DNA: TGTGCCAGCGGGCGACAGGGGGACCGAAATCAGCCCCAGCATTTT
CDR3 protein: CASGRQGDRNQPQHF

clone size: .
D gene: .
J gene: TRBJ1-2
V gene: TRBV18
CDR3 length: 12
CDR3 DNA: TGTGCCAGCTCACCCGATGACAAGGCTTTTACCTTC
CDR3 protein: CASSPDDKAFTF

clone size: .
D gene: .
J gene: TRBJ1-2
V gene: TRBV5-6
CDR3 length: 15
CDR3 DNA: TGTGCCAGCAGCTTGAGCAGTACGGGAAAGGATGGCTACACCTTC
CDR3 protein: CASSLSSTGKDGYTF

clone size: .
D gene: .
J gene: TRBJ2-5
V gene: TRBV5-5
CDR3 length: 15
CDR3 DNA: TGTGCCAGCAGCTTGGCCCTACCAGGATGGGAGACCCAGTACTTC
CDR3 protein: CASSLALPGWETQYF

clone size: .
D gene: TRBD1
J gene: TRBJ2-1
V gene: TRBV28
CDR3 length: 14
CDR3 DNA: TGTGCCAGCAGTACCGGGACAGGGGTAAATGAGCAGTTCTTC
CDR3 protein: CASSTGTGVNEQFF

clone size: .
D gene: TRBD1
J gene: TRBJ2-7
V gene: TRBV11-2
CDR3 length: 15
CDR3 DNA: TGTGCCAGCAGCTCACTGAGGGACAGCGAATACGAGCAGTACTTC
CDR3 protein: CASSSLRDSEYEQYF

clone size: .
D gene: TRBD1
J gene: TRBJ1-2
V gene: TRBV13
CDR3 length: 13
CDR3 DNA: TGTGCCAGCAGCGACCAACAGGGGAGGGGCTACACCTTC
CDR3 protein: CASSDQQGRGYTF

clone size: .
D gene: TRBD2
J gene: TRBJ2-7
V gene: TRBV5-5
CDR3 length: 14
CDR3 DNA: TGTGCCAGCAGCTTAAGCGGGACGGGGTACGAGCAGTACTTC
CDR3 protein: CASSLSGTGYEQYF

clone size: .
D gene: TRBD1
J gene: TRBJ2-7
V gene: TRBV4-2
CDR3 length: 14
CDR3 DNA: TGTGCCAGCAGCCCCTGGGACAGAACTTACGAGCAGTACTTC
CDR3 protein: CASSPWDRTYEQYF

clone size: .
D gene: .
J gene: TRBJ1-1
V gene: TRBV2
CDR3 length: 13
CDR3 DNA: TGTGCCAGCAGTGAAGCGGTTCGCACTGAAGCTTTCTTT
CDR3 protein: CASSEAVRTEAFF

clone size: .
D gene: .
J gene: TRBJ2-2
V gene: TRBV19
CDR3 length: 13
CDR3 DNA: TGTGCCAGTAGTTTATTAGTGACCGGGGAGCTGTTTTTT
CDR3 protein: CASSLLVTGELFF

clone size: .
D gene: .
J gene: TRBJ2-2
V gene: TRBV5-6
CDR3 length: 15
CDR3 DNA: TGTGCCAGCAGCACAGACATCCTGAACACCGGGGAGCTGTTTTTT
CDR3 protein: CASSTDILNTGELFF

clone size: .
D gene: .
J gene: TRBJ2-2
V gene: TRBV7-6
CDR3 length: 16
CDR3 DNA: TGTGCCAGCAGCTTACGGGACACGGATAACACCGGGGAGCTGTTTTTT
CDR3 protein: CASSLRDTDNTGELFF

clone size: .
D gene: .
J gene: TRBJ2-1
V gene: TRBV5-4
CDR3 length: 16
CDR3 DNA: TGTGCCAGCAGTAATCAAAGACACATAACCTACAATGAGCAGTTCTTC
CDR3 protein: CASSNQRHITYNEQFF

clone size: few
D gene: .
J gene: TRBJ2-7
V gene: TRBV25-1
CDR3 length: 15
CDR3 DNA: TGTGCCAGCAGTGGGACCGGGACGGTGGGCTACGAGCAGTACTTC
CDR3 protein: CASSGTGTVGYEQYF

clone size: .
D gene: TRBD2
J gene: TRBJ2-1
V gene: TRBV19
CDR3 length: 17
CDR3 DNA: TGTGCCAGTAGTATAGATCATGGGGGGGACTGGTGGAATGAGCAGTTCTTC
CDR3 protein: CASSIDHGGDWWNEQFF

clone size: .
D gene: .
J gene: TRBJ2-3
V gene: TRBV7-2
CDR3 length: 14
CDR3 DNA: TGTGCCAGCAGCTTGGAGGGGTTAGCAGATACGCAGTATTTT
CDR3 protein: CASSLEGLADTQYF

clone size: .
D gene: .
J gene: TRBJ1-1
V gene: TRBV7-9
CDR3 length: 16
CDR3 DNA: TGTGCCAGCAGCTTAGGAAGCGGTGTGATGAACACTGAAGCTTTCTTT
CDR3 protein: CASSLGSGVMNTEAFF

clone size: .
D gene: .
J gene: TRBJ2-3
V gene: TRBV27
CDR3 length: 15
CDR3 DNA: TGTGCCAGCAGTTTAAGGTGGAGTAGCACAGATACGCAGTATTTT
CDR3 protein: CASSLRWSSTDTQYF

clone size: .
D gene: .
J gene: TRBJ1-1
V gene: TRBV6-6
CDR3 length: 14
CDR3 DNA: TGTGCCAGCAGATACGAAAATGAGAACACTGAAGCTTTCTTT
CDR3 protein: CASRYENENTEAFF

clone size: .
D gene: TRBD1
J gene: TRBJ2-7
V gene: TRBV6-6
CDR3 length: 14
CDR3 DNA: TGTGCCAGCAGCGGGGACAGGGGCCCTTACGAGCAGTACTTC
CDR3 protein: CASSGDRGPYEQYF

clone size: .
D gene: TRBD1
J gene: TRBJ1-4
V gene: TRBV5-1
CDR3 length: 14
CDR3 DNA: TGCGCCAGCAGCCCTGGACAGGGAGGACGAAAACTGTTTTTT
CDR3 protein: CASSPGQGGRKLFF

clone size: .
D gene: .
J gene: TRBJ2-5
V gene: TRBV7-2
CDR3 length: 14
CDR3 DNA: TGTGCCAGCAGCTTAGGAGGGGCCCAAGAGACCCAGTACTTC
CDR3 protein: CASSLGGAQETQYF

clone size: .
D gene: .
J gene: TRBJ1-5
V gene: TRBV6-6
CDR3 length: 15
CDR3 DNA: TGTGCCAGCAGTGGCAGGGGCGGGAGCAATCAGCCCCAGCATTTT
CDR3 protein: CASSGRGGSNQPQHF

clone size: .
D gene: .
J gene: TRBJ2-1
V gene: TRBV4-2
CDR3 length: 16
CDR3 DNA: TGTGCCAGCAGCCAAGATTTGGCGGGGGCGTGGAATGAGCAGTTCTTC
CDR3 protein: CASSQDLAGAWNEQFF

clone size: few
D gene: .
J gene: TRBJ1-5
V gene: TRBV7-9
CDR3 length: 14
CDR3 DNA: TGTGCCAGCAGCTCTGCTACAGGCAATCAGCCCCAGCATTTT
CDR3 protein: CASSSATGNQPQHF

clone size: .
D gene: .
J gene: TRBJ1-4
V gene: TRBV2
CDR3 length: 16
CDR3 DNA: TGTGCCAGCAGCGCTCTGCCCCACCTACGATGGGAAAAACTGTTTTTT
CDR3 protein: CASSALPHLRWEKLFF

clone size: .
D gene: .
J gene: TRBJ1-1
V gene: TRBV18
CDR3 length: 16
CDR3 DNA: TGTGCCAGCTCCCGATGGACCGTCCTAGTAGACACTGAAGCTTTCTTT
CDR3 protein: CASSRWTVLVDTEAFF

clone size: .
D gene: .
J gene: TRBJ2-7
V gene: TRBV5-1
CDR3 length: 16
CDR3 DNA: TGCGCCAGCAGCTTGGTTGTAGGCGACCCTCCCTACGAGCAGTACTTC
CDR3 protein: CASSLVVGDPPYEQYF

clone size: once
D gene: .
J gene: TRBJ1-1
V gene: TRBV6-5
CDR3 length: 14
CDR3 DNA: TGTGCCAGCAGTTCAGGGGTAAGAGTGACTGAAGCTTTCTTT
CDR3 protein: CASSSGVRVTEAFF

clone size: .
D gene: .
J gene: TRBJ2-6
V gene: TRBV6-1
CDR3 length: 12
CDR3 DNA: TGTGCGAGCGCGTCCGGGGCCAACGTCCTGACTTTC
CDR3 protein: CASASGANVLTF

clone size: .
D gene: .
J gene: TRBJ2-2
V gene: TRBV21-1
CDR3 length: 17
CDR3 DNA: TGTGCCAGCAGCAAAGGAGAAGGGAGGCCGTACACCGGGGAGCTGTTTTTT
CDR3 protein: CASSKGEGRPYTGELFF

clone size: .
D gene: TRBD2
J gene: TRBJ2-1
V gene: TRBV5-1
CDR3 length: 16
CDR3 DNA: TGCGCCAGCAGCCTGACGGGACTAGCAGAGTACAATGAGCAGTTCTTC
CDR3 protein: CASSLTGLAEYNEQFF

clone size: .
D gene: TRBD1
J gene: TRBJ2-3
V gene: TRBV15
CDR3 length: 17
CDR3 DNA: TGTGCCACCAGCAGAGGTACCTCAGGGGGAGGCACAGATACGCAGTATTTT
CDR3 protein: CATSRGTSGGGTDTQYF

clone size: .
D gene: TRBD1
J gene: TRBJ1-1
V gene: TRBV5-8
CDR3 length: 17
CDR3 DNA: TGTGCCAGCAGCTTGGGGCAGGGGGGACGGATGACCACTGAAGCTTTCTTT
CDR3 protein: CASSLGQGGRMTTEAFF

clone size: .
D gene: .
J gene: TRBJ1-1
V gene: TRBV28
CDR3 length: 14
CDR3 DNA: TGTGCCAGCAGTTTACTCCCCATGAACACTGAAGCTTTCTTT
CDR3 protein: CASSLLPMNTEAFF

clone size: .
D gene: TRBD1
J gene: TRBJ1-5
V gene: TRBV27
CDR3 length: 16
CDR3 DNA: TGTGCCAGCAGTTTATCATGGGGACAGGGACGTCAGCCCCAGCATTTT
CDR3 protein: CASSLSWGQGRQPQHF

clone size: .
D gene: TRBD2
J gene: TRBJ2-7
V gene: TRBV6-1
CDR3 length: 14
CDR3 DNA: TGTGCCAGCAATAGGGGACTAGCGGGTTTCGAGCAGTACTTC
CDR3 protein: CASNRGLAGFEQYF

clone size: .
D gene: .
J gene: TRBJ2-1
V gene: TRBV6-5
CDR3 length: 12
CDR3 DNA: TGTGCCAGCAGTTCTGTCGGAGATGAGCAGTTCTTC
CDR3 protein: CASSSVGDEQFF

clone size: .
D gene: .
J gene: TRBJ1-2
V gene: TRBV29-1
CDR3 length: 12
CDR3 DNA: TGCAGCGTGCGTGAGGGGAACTATGGCTACACCTTC
CDR3 protein: CSVREGNYGYTF

clone size: .
D gene: .
J gene: TRBJ2-2
V gene: TRBV19
CDR3 length: 18
CDR3 DNA: TGTGCCAGTAGTAGCCTATGGGGCGGCGGAGCGAACACCGGGGAGCTGTTTTTT
CDR3 protein: CASSSLWGGGANTGELFF

clone size: once
D gene: TRBD1
J gene: TRBJ2-3
V gene: TRBV18
CDR3 length: 16
CDR3 DNA: TGTGCCAGCTCACCACCCAAACAGGGGTCGGGAGATACGCAGTATTTT
CDR3 protein: CASSPPKQGSGDTQYF

clone size: .
D gene: .
J gene: TRBJ1-2
V gene: TRBV29-1
CDR3 length: 11
CDR3 DNA: TGCAGCGTTGTTATAGACTATGGCTACACCTTC
CDR3 protein: CSVVIDYGYTF

clone size: .
D gene: .
J gene: TRBJ2-7
V gene: TRBV10-1
CDR3 length: 15
CDR3 DNA: TGCGCCAGCAGTGATGTGAGAGGCCAAACCTACGAGCAGTACTTC
CDR3 protein: CASSDVRGQTYEQYF